This is a list of T cell receptor beta chains from one sample in a study of shared clonotypes between healthy human individuals. Produced via immunoSEQ multiplex PCR; TCRdb's table is partial and in-frame only. The profile shows about 2.5 million clones, 85% to 95% of them singletons. The specimen was naive CD4+ T cells from PBMCs. These receptors all stem from a man aged 18 to 29 in good health. Some clones in this sample may be carry-over from other donors' samples. CDR3s include the opening cysteine and the closing phenylalanine or tryptophan. A D gene is named only where the DNA matches it firmly. The size of a clone is reported for some rows only, either as once, few or many, or as a class for expanded clones.

CDR3 protein	CDR3 DNA	J gene	V gene	D gene	clone size
CATSRDSGRGYTF	TGTGCCACCAGCAGAGATTCGGGGCGGGGCTACACCTTC	TRBJ1-2	TRBV15	.	.
CASSEDRGSLIYTF	TGTGCCAGCAGCGAGGACAGGGGCTCCCTCATCTACACCTTC	TRBJ1-2	TRBV7-9	TRBD1	.
CASSLSRGRSYEQYF	TGTGCCAGCAGTTTATCCAGGGGGCGATCCTACGAGCAGTACTTC	TRBJ2-7	TRBV27	TRBD1	.
CASSPLTSEAEQYF	TGTGCCAGCTCACCATTGACTAGCGAGGCCGAGCAGTACTTC	TRBJ2-7	TRBV18	TRBD2	.
CASSHITPGRDRDTQYF	TGCGCCAGCAGCCATATAACCCCTGGGCGGGATCGAGATACGCAGTATTTT	TRBJ2-3	TRBV4-1	.	.
CSGTGTPPYNEQFF	TGCAGCGGTACCGGGACTCCGCCCTACAATGAGCAGTTCTTC	TRBJ2-1	TRBV29-1	.	.
CASSLGLILWDIQYF	TGTGCCAGCAGCTTAGGACTAATCCTTTGGGACATTCAGTACTTC	TRBJ2-4	TRBV7-9	.	once
CASSEGGYPSTDTQYF	TGTGCCAGCAGTGAAGGGGGGTACCCTAGCACAGATACGCAGTATTTT	TRBJ2-3	TRBV6-1	.	.
CASSVWGQPNEKLFF	TGTGCCAGCAGCGTCTGGGGACAGCCTAATGAAAAACTGTTTTTT	TRBJ1-4	TRBV6-1	TRBD1	.
CASSPSSPRDDYGYTF	TGTGCCAGCAGCCCTTCATCCCCCAGGGACGACTATGGCTACACCTTC	TRBJ1-2	TRBV28	.	.
CASLQGLAFTGELFF	TGTGCCAGCCTACAGGGACTAGCGTTCACCGGGGAGCTGTTTTTT	TRBJ2-2	TRBV6-1	TRBD2	.
CASSHRGATTGELFF	TGTGCCAGCAGTCATCGGGGGGCGACCACCGGGGAGCTGTTTTTT	TRBJ2-2	TRBV6-5	.	.
CASSPGQSSYEQYF	TGTGCCAGCTCACCGGGACAAAGCTCCTACGAGCAGTACTTC	TRBJ2-7	TRBV18	.	.
CASSEGLAEYNEQFF	TGCGCCAGCAGCGAGGGACTAGCGGAATACAATGAGCAGTTCTTC	TRBJ2-1	TRBV5-1	TRBD2	.
CASSVETGTGNTIYF	TGTGCCAGCAGCGTAGAGACAGGGACTGGAAACACCATATATTTT	TRBJ1-3	TRBV9	TRBD1	.
CASSAGQAAYEQYF	TGCGCCAGCAGCGCTGGACAGGCGGCCTACGAGCAGTACTTC	TRBJ2-7	TRBV5-1	TRBD1	.
CASSSPGTGGRGEQYF	TGTGCCAGCAGTTCACCCGGGACAGGGGGCCGGGGCGAGCAGTACTTC	TRBJ2-7	TRBV28	TRBD1	.
CASSADHVVGGEQYF	TGTGCCAGCAGCGCCGACCATGTAGTTGGGGGCGAGCAGTACTTC	TRBJ2-7	TRBV9	.	.
CASSLGGGFPEQYF	TGTGCCAGCAGCTTAGGAGGTGGCTTCCCCGAGCAGTACTTC	TRBJ2-7	TRBV7-9	.	.
CASSLDTIGETQYF	TGCGCCAGCAGCTTGGACACTATAGGGGAGACCCAGTACTTC	TRBJ2-5	TRBV5-1	.	.
CASSRPVGGGHTEAFF	TGTGCCAGCTCACGACCTGTGGGAGGGGGGCACACTGAAGCTTTCTTT	TRBJ1-1	TRBV18	.	.
CASSPRIIRDTEAFF	TGTGCCAGCTCACCTCGGATTATCAGGGACACTGAAGCTTTCTTT	TRBJ1-1	TRBV18	.	.
CASSYRATNEKLFF	TGTGCCAGCAGTTACAGGGCTACTAATGAAAAACTGTTTTTT	TRBJ1-4	TRBV27	.	.
CASSEGDSYGYTF	TGTGCCAGCAGTGAGGGGGACAGCTATGGCTACACCTTC	TRBJ1-2	TRBV6-1	TRBD1	.
CASSSGGRTDTQYF	TGTGCCAGCAGCTCGGGGGGTAGGACAGATACGCAGTATTTT	TRBJ2-3	TRBV5-4	TRBD2	.
CASSSPRQGNLYNEQFF	TGTGCCAGCAGTTCCCCGCGACAGGGAAACCTATACAATGAGCAGTTCTTC	TRBJ2-1	TRBV28	TRBD1	.
CASSQGAQGTEAFF	TGCGCCAGCAGCCAGGGGGCCCAGGGCACTGAAGCTTTCTTT	TRBJ1-1	TRBV5-1	TRBD1	.
CASSPTGPYEQYF	TGTGCCAGCAGCCCGACAGGGCCCTACGAGCAGTACTTC	TRBJ2-7	TRBV28	TRBD1	.